This T cell receptor (beta chain) was found in a study of shared clonotypes between healthy human individuals. Study at large: CD4 naive and CD4 memory each took three plates per donor, while CD8 naive took two and CD8 memory one.

Germline V CDR1 and CDR2: SGHNT, YENEEA. CDR3 length: 16 residues. Trimming took 4 bases from V and 0 from J; bases not matched to a gene: 5. This table comes from immunoSEQ multiplex PCR, and its TCRdb copy is limited to in-frame clones, with some not included. The sample holds fewer than 800,000 clones, under 95% seen once. Only CD45RO-negative cells positively selected for CCR7 counted as naive CD8 cells, so terminally differentiated effector memory CD45RA+ cells were excluded. The chain employs TRBV11-3 and TRBJ2-1; 8 nucleotides match TRBD2. Sequencing input: naive CD8+ T cells sorted from blood. The receptor was derived from a man aged 25 to 40 in good health. CDR3 amino acids: CASSSREAGSYNEQFF. The CDR3 nucleotides are TGTGCCAGCAGCTCGCGGGAGGCCGGCTCCTACAATGAGCAGTTCTTC. Variable domain in full (rest from reference TRBV11-3 and TRBJ2-1): EAGVVQSPRYKIIEKKQPVAFWCNPISGHNTLYWYLQNLGQGPELLIRYENEEAVDDSQLPKDRFSAERLKGVDSTLKIQPAELGDSAVYLCASSSREAGSYNEQFFGPGTRLTVL.